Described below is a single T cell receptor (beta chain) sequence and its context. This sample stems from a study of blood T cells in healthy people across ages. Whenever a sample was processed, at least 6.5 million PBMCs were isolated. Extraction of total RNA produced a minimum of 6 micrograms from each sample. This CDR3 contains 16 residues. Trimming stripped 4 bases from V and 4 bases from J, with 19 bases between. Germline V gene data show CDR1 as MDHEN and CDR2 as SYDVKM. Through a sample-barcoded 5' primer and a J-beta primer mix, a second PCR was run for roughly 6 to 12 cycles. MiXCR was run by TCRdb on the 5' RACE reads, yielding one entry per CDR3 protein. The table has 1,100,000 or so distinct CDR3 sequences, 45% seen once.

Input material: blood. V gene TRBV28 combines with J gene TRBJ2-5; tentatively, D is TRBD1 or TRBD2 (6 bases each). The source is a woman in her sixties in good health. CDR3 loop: CASSSTGGQTLETQYF. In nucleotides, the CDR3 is TGTGCCAGCAGTTCCACTGGGGGGCAGACCTTAGAGACCCAGTACTTC. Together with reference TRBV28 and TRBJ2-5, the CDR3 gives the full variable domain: DVKVTQSSRYLVKRTGEKVFLECVQDMDHENMFWYRQDPGLGLRLIYFSYDVKMKEKGDIPEGYSVSREKKERFSLILESASTNQTSMYLCASSSTGGQTLETQYFGPGTRLLVL.